This T cell receptor (beta chain) comes out of a study of blood T cell repertoires in COVID-19. TCRdb's table, derived via immunoSEQ multiplex PCR, lists solely in-frame clones and lacks some. The table includes about 210,000 clones, 80% to 90% detected once. Everyone who took part was roughly 18 to 95 years old, and they came from about two dozen US areas. Membership in each cohort depended on participant-reported clinical history. The germline V gene encodes CDR1 SGHRS and CDR2 YFSETQ. The CDR3 length is 15 residues. The V gene end was trimmed by 0 bases and the J gene end by 4 bases; junction bases not matched to a gene: 3.

The receptor's source is a woman aged 40 to 50 with acute COVID-19. V and J are TRBV5-1 and TRBJ2-3, with 9 bases aligning to TRBD2. The specimen sequenced was PBMCs or T cells enriched from blood (not recorded which). This CDR3 reads CASSLGTSVSDTQYF. The CDR3 nucleotides are TGCGCCAGCAGCTTGGGGACTAGCGTTTCAGATACGCAGTATTTT.